This paragraph covers one T cell receptor beta chain sequence. Participants had their cohort set by participant-reported clinical history. A case of COVID-19 had been met by exposed participants within 2 weeks before study entry. Clones were sequenced by immunoSEQ multiplex PCR, and TCRdb holds only the in-frame ones, with some missing. The repertoire consists of under 250,000 clones, with 88% occurring once and the leading ten covering 3.7%. These data originate in a study of blood T cell repertoires in COVID-19. This CDR3 region has 15 residues. Per the germline V gene, CDR1 is SGHNT and CDR2 is YENEEA. V was pared by 2 bases and J by 5 bases, with 16 bases between.

This clonotype was obtained from a woman in her 30s who had been exposed to COVID-19. Source material: PBMCs or T cells enriched from blood (not recorded which). This chain connects TRBV11-3 to TRBJ2-7; the D gene is possibly TRBD1 (6 bases). The CDR3 bases are TGTGCCAGCAGCTTAATGCAGAAACAGGGCCACGAGCAGTACTTC. Protein: CASSLMQKQGHEQYF.